Listed below are T cell receptor beta chains from one sample, sequenced in a study of CD8 T cells in ankylosing spondylitis. TCRdb called the 5' RACE reads again in MiXCR, with one record for every CDR3 protein. The repertoire has fewer than 550,000 distinct CDR3 sequences, about 5% of them found once; the top ten carry around 3.5%. Sequencing input: blood, either unsorted or a sorted T cell fraction (not recorded which). The receptors shown here come from a male donor with ankylosing spondylitis. CDR3s include the opening cysteine and the closing phenylalanine or tryptophan. The D gene is left open where the match is weak. Clone size is stated in some rows and not others, as once, few, many or a class when expanded.

v_gene,j_gene,abundance,d_gene,CDR3nt,CDR3aa
TRBV4-1,TRBJ2-4,many,NA,TGCGCCAGCAGCCAAGTGGTTGAAAACATTCAGTACTTC,CASSQVVENIQYF
TRBV7-9,TRBJ2-7,many,TRBD1,TGTGCCAGCAACCCGGGACAGGGGATCGACGAGCAGTACTTC,CASNPGQGIDEQYF
TRBV12-3/TRBV12-4,TRBJ2-1,many,NA,TGTGCCAGCCGAATAGGGACAGCCGGGACTCCCTGGGATGAGCAGTTCTTC,CASRIGTAGTPWDEQFF
TRBV20-1,TRBJ2-7,many,NA,TGCAGTGCTAGAGATAATGCGGACCACTCCTACGAGCAGTACTTC,CSARDNADHSYEQYF
TRBV7-9,TRBJ2-1,many,TRBD2,TGTGCCAGCAGCCACGGCCGATTAGCGGGGAAGGGCAATGAGCAGTTCTTC,CASSHGRLAGKGNEQFF
TRBV18,TRBJ2-2,many,NA,TGTGCCAGCTCAGTAGTCCAGAACACCGGGGAGCTGTTTTTT,CASSVVQNTGELFF
TRBV5-1,TRBJ2-2,many,TRBD2,TGCGCCAGCAGCTTCGGGGGGATAAACACCGGGGAGCTGTTTTTT,CASSFGGINTGELFF
TRBV3-1,TRBJ2-1,NA,TRBD2,TGTGCCAGCAGCCCGGGACTAGTAGCCACCCTCTACAATGAGCAGTTCTTC,CASSPGLVATLYNEQFF
TRBV5-1,TRBJ2-5,many,NA,TGCGCCAGCAGCTTGGGCCGAGGAGGAGAGACCCAGTACTTC,CASSLGRGGETQYF
TRBV7-9,TRBJ1-2,many,NA,TGTGCCAGCAGCGGAGGAGGAGCCGGGGCAGCTAACTATGGCTACACCTTC,CASSGGGAGAANYGYTF
TRBV5-1,TRBJ2-7,many,TRBD1,TGCGCCAGCGAGACTTATCCGGGACAGGGGAACGAGCAGTACTTC,CASETYPGQGNEQYF
TRBV5-1,TRBJ2-1,few,TRBD2,TGCGCCAGCAGCCTTAACCTAGCGGGACTCAATGAGCAGTTCTTC,CASSLNLAGLNEQFF